What follows are 18 T cell receptor beta chains derived from one specimen sequenced in a study of identical twins. TCRdb re-called the 5' RACE reads with MiXCR, one entry per CDR3 protein. Here the sample spans over 600,000 distinct CDR3 sequences, around 20% being singletons. This sample was also put to use in a study of T cells expressing NK-cell markers.

The sequenced sample was PBMCs. These receptors were taken from a woman aged 18-30 years in good health.

There are a few counts of this clonotype. The rearrangement uses TRBV10-3 and TRBJ2-3, with a weak D call TRBD1 (5 bases). Trimming removed 10 bases at V and 5 bases at J, with 10 bases between. This CDR3 is built from 11 residues. The germline CDR1 and CDR2 sequences are ENHRY and SYGVKD. CDR3 DNA: TGTGCCACTCATCAGGGAGATACGCAGTATTTT. Amino acid sequence: CATHQGDTQYF.

At least ten counts were recorded for this clonotype. The CDR3 DNA sequence: TGCAGTTCTTCGACTAGCAGGAATGAGCAGTTCTTC. This translates into CSSSTSRNEQFF. The chain employs TRBV20-1 and TRBJ2-1, with 7 nucleotides matching TRBD2. The V and J ends lost 8 bases and 7 bases, in that order; junction bases with no gene match: 8. The CDR3 is 12 amino acids. Germline CDR1 is DFQATT and CDR2 is SNEGSKA (reference sequence).

The chain recombines TRBV7-2 with TRBJ2-1; D remains ambiguous. Germline V gene sequence: CDR1 SGHTA, CDR2 FQGNSA. Between the trimmed V and J ends, which lost 4 bases and 6 bases, there was a span of 7 bases. This CDR3 is 12 amino acids long. This CDR3 reads CASSSVPNEQFF. As DNA, the CDR3 is TGTGCCAGCAGCTCCGTCCCCAATGAGCAGTTCTTC.

This clonotype was counted only a few times. V gene TRBV10-3 combines with J gene TRBJ2-7, with D tentatively TRBD1 (6 bases). V was trimmed by 0 bases and J by 0 bases, leaving 12 bases between them. The CDR3 consists of 16 residues. Germline loops: CDR1 ENHRY, CDR2 SYGVKD. The CDR3 sequence: CAISESTGLNSYEQYF. For the CDR3, the DNA is TGTGCCATCAGTGAGTCAACAGGGTTAAACTCCTACGAGCAGTACTTC.

This clonotype was seen a few times. The rearrangement joins TRBV15 to TRBJ2-2; 9 bases fit TRBD2. The junction had 8 bases not matched to a gene; V was cut back by 3 bases and J by 6 bases. This CDR3 is built from 16 residues. CDR1 is LNHNV and CDR2 is YYDKDF in the germline V gene (reference sequence). CDR3 nucleotide sequence: TGTGCCACCAGCAGTAGCGGGGGTAGTATTTCCGGGGAGCTGTTTTTT. It codes for CATSSSGGSISGELFF.

This clonotype was seen many times. The chain recombines TRBV25-1 with TRBJ2-7; TRBD1 might be the D (5 bases). The V gene's germline CDR1 is MGHDK and CDR2 SYGVNS. CDR3 size: 12 residues. V was shortened by 10 bases and J by 1 base, with 11 bases between the two germline ends. CDR3 loop: CATQRQSYEQYF. Here the CDR3 DNA reads TGTGCCACCCAAAGACAGTCCTACGAGCAGTACTTC.

This clonotype was counted between two and nine times. V usage is TRBV5-1 and J usage is TRBJ2-4, with a weak D call TRBD2 (5 bases). V was shortened by 1 base and J by 6 bases, with 17 bases between the two germline ends. Per germline, CDR1 SGHRS and CDR2 YFSETQ. CDR3 length: 16 amino acids. The CDR3 loop is CASSLFEAGRGNIQYF. The DNA for the CDR3 is TGCGCCAGCAGCTTGTTCGAGGCCGGCCGGGGAAACATTCAGTACTTC. The full variable domain, its missing parts supplied by reference TRBV5-1 and TRBJ2-4, is KAGVTQTPRYLIKTRGQQVTLSCSPISGHRSVSWYQQTPGQGLQFLFEYFSETQRNKGNFPGRFSGRQFSNSRSEMNVSTLELGDSALYLCASSLFEAGRGNIQYFGAGTRLSVL.

This sequence joins TRBV5-1 and TRBJ2-3, with D perhaps matching TRBD2 (6 bases). Trimming removed 2 bases at V and 2 bases at J, with 18 bases between. This CDR3 is 17 amino acids long. CDR1 is SGHRS, CDR2 YFSETQ, per germline. The CDR3 region has the DNA TGCGCCAGCAGCTTTGGGACTGGCGGGTCTTCCACAGATACGCAGTATTTT. Translation: CASSFGTGGSSTDTQYF.

The rearrangement joins TRBV12-3 or TRBV12-4 to TRBJ2-3; TRBD2 matches 12 bases. Trimming at V came to 6 bases and at J to 5 bases, leaving 15 bases not matched to a gene. The length of the CDR3 is 18 residues. In DNA form, the CDR3 reads TGTGCCAGCAGGCCTAACCTCCTAGCGGGGGGGCATAAAGATACGCAGTATTTT. Protein sequence: CASRPNLLAGGHKDTQYF.

Many counts were recorded for this clonotype. The V gene is TRBV7-2, the J gene TRBJ2-3; TRBD2 matches 12 bases. The CDR3 sequence is 16 residues long. After removal of 5 bases from V and 0 bases from J, the junction contained 3 bases not matched to a gene. Per germline, CDR1 SGHTA and CDR2 FQGNSA. The chain's CDR3 is CASSLLAGGSTDTQYF. The CDR3 DNA follows: TGTGCCAGCAGCCTCCTAGCGGGGGGGAGCACAGATACGCAGTATTTT.

J is TRBJ2-3 and V is TRBV29-1; tentatively, D is TRBD2 (5 bases). V was clipped by 2 bases and J by 8 bases, with 8 bases between them. Germline V gene sequence: CDR1 SQVTM, CDR2 ANQGSEA. This CDR3 contains 11 residues. As DNA, the CDR3 is TGCAGCGTTGAAATCGAGGGTACGCAGTATTTT. Translating gives CSVEIEGTQYF.

This sequence joins TRBV7-3 and TRBJ2-7; 7 bases are a match to TRBD2. V lost 5 bases to trimming and J lost 6 bases; unmatched junction nucleotides: 10. This CDR3 has 14 residues. The germline CDR1 and CDR2 sequences are SGHTA and FQGTGA. CDR3 DNA: TGTGCCAGCAGCCCAGGCGGGGGAAATAGCGAGCAGTACTTC. The encoded protein is CASSPGGGNSEQYF.

This clonotype was picked up one time. The J gene is TRBJ2-1, the V gene TRBV9, with 14 bases identical to TRBD2. The CDR3 sequence is 16 residues long. Germline CDR1 is SGDLS and CDR2 is YYNGEE. V shed 4 bases, J shed 8 bases, and the junction held 8 bases outside the gene matches. This chain's CDR3 is CASSSTSGGARDEQFF. DNA of the CDR3: TGTGCCAGCAGCTCGACTAGCGGGGGGGCGAGGGATGAGCAGTTCTTC.

This clonotype has ten or more counts. The J gene is TRBJ2-3, the V gene TRBV7-9; D gene uncertain. Per germline, CDR1 SEHNR and CDR2 FQNEAQ (reference sequence). CDR3 length: 12 residues. Trimming left V 4 bases short and J 6 bases short, with 8 bases between. DNA of the CDR3: TGTGCCAGCAGCTCAGTGAAGGATACGCAGTATTTT. Translating gives CASSSVKDTQYF. Filled out from reference TRBV7-9 and TRBJ2-3, the complete variable domain reads DTGVSQNPRHKITKRGQNVTFRCDPISEHNRLYWYRQTLGQGPEFLTYFQNEAQLEKSRLLSDRFSAERPKGSFSTLEIQRTEQGDSAMYLCASSSVKDTQYFGPGTRLTVL.

In its sample, this clonotype was seen once. Being one base from a much bigger clone, this may be a read error. The V call is TRBV27, the J call TRBJ2-1, with 8 bases matching TRBD1. The J segment lost 7 bases and the V segment lost 6 bases, leaving 17 bases of the junction unmatched. Germline V gives CDR1 MNHEY, CDR2 SMNVEV (reference sequence). CDR3 size: 17 residues. The CDR3 sequence is CASRLNMKGQVGNEQFF. DNA of the CDR3: TGTGCCAGCAGATTAAATATGAAGGGACAGGTGGGGAATGAGCAGTTCTTC.

In its sample, this clonotype was seen a few times. This chain joins TRBV10-3 and TRBJ1-5; D is uncertain. Trimming removed 0 bases at V and 7 bases at J, with 10 bases between. This CDR3 has 14 amino acids. Germline CDR1 reads ENHRY; CDR2 reads SYGVKD. The CDR3 nucleotides are TGTGCCATCAGTGAGTCAACGATGGGGCAGCCCCAGCATTTT. Its protein product is CAISESTMGQPQHF.

The V and J genes are TRBV12-3 or TRBV12-4 and TRBJ1-1; 8 positions agree with TRBD1. After removal of 7 bases from V and 4 bases from J, the junction contained 17 bases not matched to a gene. This CDR3 has 17 amino acids. This chain's CDR3 is CASIAVEGTGGITEAFF. The CDR3 DNA is TGTGCCAGCATTGCTGTCGAAGGGACAGGAGGTATCACTGAAGCTTTCTTT.

This chain joins TRBV12-3 or TRBV12-4 and TRBJ2-7, with D perhaps TRBD1 or TRBD2 (6 bases each). The CDR3 is 16 residues long. V was cut by 5 bases and J by 0 bases, with 17 bases left in between. CDR3 nucleotide sequence: TGTGCCAGCAGTGGGATTTGGGGGGCGGTCTCCTACGAGCAGTACTTC. Protein sequence: CASSGIWGAVSYEQYF.